The clone carrying this T cell receptor (beta chain) has a handful of counts. What it binds is not known. Trimming left V 7 bases short and J 2 bases short, with 18 bases between. Germline-derived CDR1 and CDR2 are MDHEN and SYDVKM. This CDR3 comprises 15 residues. Researchers attached unique molecular identifiers to individual cDNA molecules. TCRdb processed the 5' RACE reads anew with MiXCR; each CDR3 protein has one entry. The repertoire holds some 98,000 distinct CDR3 sequences, with approximately 15% as singletons. The sample is drawn from a study of early T cells in non-severe SARS-CoV-2 infection. The overall study: The chains were unpaired, and the sequenced material was bulk RNA from unsorted whole blood.

The study, taken as a whole, reports: Matching results from VDJdb favored anti-spike CD8 responses, leaving private and CD4 specificities undetected.

The chain employs TRBV28 and TRBJ2-7, with D tentatively TRBD2 (7 bases). The sample taken for sequencing was whole blood. This receptor was obtained from an adult who was a healthcare worker with PCR-confirmed SARS-CoV-2 infection or an uninfected control (not recorded which). The CDR3 is CASTPGRGRTYEQYF. The CDR3 DNA is TGTGCCAGCACCCCAGGGAGGGGGAGGACCTACGAGCAGTACTTC.